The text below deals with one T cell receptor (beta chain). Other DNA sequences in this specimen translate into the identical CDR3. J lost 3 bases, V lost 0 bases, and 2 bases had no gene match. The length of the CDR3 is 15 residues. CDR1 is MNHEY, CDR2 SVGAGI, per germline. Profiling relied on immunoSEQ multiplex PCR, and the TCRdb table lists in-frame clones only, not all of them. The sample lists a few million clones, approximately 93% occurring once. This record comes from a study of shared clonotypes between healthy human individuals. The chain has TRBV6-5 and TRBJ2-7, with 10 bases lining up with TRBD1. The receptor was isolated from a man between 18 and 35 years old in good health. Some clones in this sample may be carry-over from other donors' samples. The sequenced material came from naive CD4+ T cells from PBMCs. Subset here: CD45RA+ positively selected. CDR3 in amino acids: CASSYSRTGGYEQYF. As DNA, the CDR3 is TGTGCCAGCAGTTACTCACGGACAGGGGGCTACGAGCAGTACTTC.